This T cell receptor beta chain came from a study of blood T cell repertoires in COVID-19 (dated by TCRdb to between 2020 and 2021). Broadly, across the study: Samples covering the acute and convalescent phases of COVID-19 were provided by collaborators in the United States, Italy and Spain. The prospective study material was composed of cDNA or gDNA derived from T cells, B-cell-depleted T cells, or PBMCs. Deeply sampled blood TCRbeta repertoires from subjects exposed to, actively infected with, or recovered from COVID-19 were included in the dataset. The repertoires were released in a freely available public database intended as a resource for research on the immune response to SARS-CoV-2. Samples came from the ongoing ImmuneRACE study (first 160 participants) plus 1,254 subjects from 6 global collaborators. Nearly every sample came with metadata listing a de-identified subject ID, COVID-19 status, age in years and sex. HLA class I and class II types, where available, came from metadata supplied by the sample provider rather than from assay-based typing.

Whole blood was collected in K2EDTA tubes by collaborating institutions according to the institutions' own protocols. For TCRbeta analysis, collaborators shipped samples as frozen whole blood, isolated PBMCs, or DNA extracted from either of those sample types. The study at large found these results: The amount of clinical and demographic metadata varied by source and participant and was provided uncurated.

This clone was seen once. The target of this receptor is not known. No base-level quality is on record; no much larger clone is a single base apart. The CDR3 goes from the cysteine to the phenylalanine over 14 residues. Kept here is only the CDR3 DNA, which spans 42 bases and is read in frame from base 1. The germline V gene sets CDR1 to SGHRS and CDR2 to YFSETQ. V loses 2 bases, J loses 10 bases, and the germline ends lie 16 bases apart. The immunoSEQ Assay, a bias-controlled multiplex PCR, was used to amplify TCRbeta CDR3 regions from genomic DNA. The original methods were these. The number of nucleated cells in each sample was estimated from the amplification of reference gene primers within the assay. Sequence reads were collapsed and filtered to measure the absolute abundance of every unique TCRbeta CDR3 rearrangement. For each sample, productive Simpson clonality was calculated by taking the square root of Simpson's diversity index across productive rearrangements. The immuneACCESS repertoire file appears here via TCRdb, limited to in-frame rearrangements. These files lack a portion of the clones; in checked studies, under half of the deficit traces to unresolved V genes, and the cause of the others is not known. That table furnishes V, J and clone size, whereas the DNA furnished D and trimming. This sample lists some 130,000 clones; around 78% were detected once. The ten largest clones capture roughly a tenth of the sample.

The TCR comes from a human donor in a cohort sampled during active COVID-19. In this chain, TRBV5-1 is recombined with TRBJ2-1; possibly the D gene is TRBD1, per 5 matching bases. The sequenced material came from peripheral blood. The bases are TGCGCCAGCAGCTTCCGGTCGGACAAAGCGGAGCAGTTCTTC. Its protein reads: CASSFRSDKAEQFF. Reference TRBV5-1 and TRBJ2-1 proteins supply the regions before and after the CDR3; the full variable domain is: KAGVTQTPRYLIKTRGQQVTLSCSPISGHRSVSWYQQTPGQGLQFLFEYFSETQRNKGNFPGRFSGRQFSNSRSEMNVSTLELGDSALYLCASSFRSDKAEQFFGPGTRLTVL.